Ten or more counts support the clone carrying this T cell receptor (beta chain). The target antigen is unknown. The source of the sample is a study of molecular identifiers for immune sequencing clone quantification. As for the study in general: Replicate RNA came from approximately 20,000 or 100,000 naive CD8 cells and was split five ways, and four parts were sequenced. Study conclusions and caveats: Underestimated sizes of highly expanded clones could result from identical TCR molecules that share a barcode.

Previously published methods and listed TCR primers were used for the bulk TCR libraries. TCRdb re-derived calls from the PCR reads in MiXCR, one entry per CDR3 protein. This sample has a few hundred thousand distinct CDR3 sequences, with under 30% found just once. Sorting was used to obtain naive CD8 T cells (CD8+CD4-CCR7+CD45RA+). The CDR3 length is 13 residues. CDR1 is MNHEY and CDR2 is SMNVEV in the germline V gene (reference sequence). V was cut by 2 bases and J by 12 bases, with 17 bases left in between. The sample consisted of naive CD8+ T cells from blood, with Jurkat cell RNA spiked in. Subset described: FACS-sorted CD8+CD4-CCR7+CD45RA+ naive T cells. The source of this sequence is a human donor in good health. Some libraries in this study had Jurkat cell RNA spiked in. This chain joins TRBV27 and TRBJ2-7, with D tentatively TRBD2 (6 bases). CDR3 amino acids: CASSLSSGSRRYF. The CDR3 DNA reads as TGTGCCAGCAGTTTAAGTAGCGGATCGAGGAGGTACTTC.